These T cell receptor beta chains were read from a single sample in a study of regulatory T cells in long-lasting Graves disease. TCRdb fed the multiplex PCR reads into MiXCR, producing one record per CDR3 protein. This table holds hundreds of thousands of distinct CDR3 sequences, approximately 12% found once. The data also belong to a second study, concerning T cells in Graves' hyperthyroidism and ophthalmopathy.

This specimen was peripheral blood mononuclear cells (PBMCs), taken at new diagnosis, from a patient treated with antithyroid drugs. The receptors shown here come from a woman under 40 with Graves disease. The CDR3 runs from the conserved cysteine through the conserved F or W. A D gene is named only where the DNA matches it firmly. Not every row has a clone size; where given, it reads once, few, many or a size class.

CDR3: CASSFLIGELFF; DNA: TGTGCCAGCAGCTTTTTGATCGGGGAGCTGTTTTTT; J: TRBJ2-2; V: TRBV7-9; D: NA; size: NA
CDR3: CASSLLRTGNNSPLHF; DNA: TGTGCCAGCAGTTTGCTCCGGACAGGGAACAATTCACCCCTCCACTTT; J: TRBJ1-6; V: TRBV28; D: TRBD1; size: many
CDR3: CASSYAQGYGYTF; DNA: TGTGCCAGCAGTTACGCGCAGGGCTATGGCTACACCTTC; J: TRBJ1-2; V: TRBV6-5; D: NA; size: many
CDR3: CATSDLPGVKNEQFF; DNA: TGTGCCACCAGTGATTTGCCGGGAGTCAAGAATGAGCAGTTCTTC; J: TRBJ2-1; V: TRBV24-1; D: NA; size: many
CDR3: CASSPGRVASQETQYF; DNA: TGTGCCAGCAGCCCCGGGCGAGTAGCGTCTCAAGAGACCCAGTACTTC; J: TRBJ2-5; V: TRBV5-6; D: NA; size: NA
CDR3: CACLGHGEAFF; DNA: TGTGCCTGTCTAGGCCACGGAGAAGCTTTCTTT; J: TRBJ1-1; V: TRBV30; D: NA; size: few
CDR3: CASSPHLTNTEAFF; DNA: TGTGCCAGCAGCCCTCATCTTACGAACACTGAAGCTTTCTTT; J: TRBJ1-1; V: TRBV11-2; D: NA; size: many
CDR3: CASSLGGDREQYF; DNA: TGTGCCAGCAGCTTAGGCGGGGATCGCGAGCAGTACTTC; J: TRBJ2-7; V: TRBV7-9; D: NA; size: many
CDR3: CASSGTRMFTDTQYF; DNA: TGTGCCAGCAGTGGCACCCGAATGTTCACAGATACGCAGTATTTT; J: TRBJ2-3; V: TRBV2; D: NA; size: NA
CDR3: CSARDWNSGNTIYF; DNA: TGCAGTGCTAGAGATTGGAATTCTGGAAACACCATATATTTT; J: TRBJ1-3; V: TRBV20-1; D: NA; size: few
CDR3: CASSSPPSGQDEQFF; DNA: TGTGCCAGCAGCTCACCCCCCTCCGGCCAGGATGAGCAGTTCTTC; J: TRBJ2-1; V: TRBV13; D: NA; size: many
CDR3: CASSTYLTGIYNEQFF; DNA: TGTGCCAGCAGTACGTACCTAACAGGAATCTACAATGAGCAGTTCTTC; J: TRBJ2-1; V: TRBV28; D: NA; size: many
CDR3: CASTTNTGYGDGYTF; DNA: TGTGCCAGCACTACCAATACCGGATATGGGGATGGCTACACCTTC; J: TRBJ1-2; V: TRBV27; D: NA; size: many
CDR3: CASSIAGTGGNQPQHF; DNA: TGTGCCAGTAGTATAGCCGGGACAGGGGGCAATCAGCCCCAGCATTTT; J: TRBJ1-5; V: TRBV19; D: TRBD1; size: many
CDR3: CASRAGGQMNTEAFF; DNA: TGTGCCAGCCGGGCGGGGGGCCAGATGAACACTGAAGCTTTCTTT; J: TRBJ1-1; V: TRBV27; D: NA; size: NA
CDR3: CASSDLDTGYEQYF; DNA: TGTGCCAGCAGTGATTTAGATACGGGCTACGAGCAGTACTTC; J: TRBJ2-7; V: TRBV2; D: NA; size: many
CDR3: CASGDRGGSYGYTF; DNA: TGCGCCAGCGGGGACAGGGGAGGCAGCTATGGCTACACCTTC; J: TRBJ1-2; V: TRBV5-1; D: TRBD1; size: many
CDR3: CASSRSTGGGETQYF; DNA: TGTGCCAGCAGCCGTAGTACAGGGGGCGGGGAGACCCAGTACTTC; J: TRBJ2-5; V: TRBV5-4; D: TRBD1; size: few
CDR3: CASSYGLAGSYEQYF; DNA: TGTGCCAGCAGTTACGGACTAGCGGGATCTTACGAGCAGTACTTC; J: TRBJ2-7; V: TRBV28; D: TRBD2; size: many
CDR3: CASSFSQGVYNEQFF; DNA: TGCGCCAGCAGCTTCTCACAGGGGGTATACAATGAGCAGTTCTTC; J: TRBJ2-1; V: TRBV5-1; D: TRBD1; size: many
CDR3: CAISERLDSDGAFF; DNA: TGTGCCATCAGTGAGAGGTTGGACAGCGATGGGGCTTTCTTT; J: TRBJ1-1; V: TRBV10-3; D: NA; size: many
CDR3: CAISGGQGQETQYF; DNA: TGTGCCATCAGTGGGGGACAGGGTCAAGAGACCCAGTACTTC; J: TRBJ2-5; V: TRBV10-3; D: TRBD1; size: many
CDR3: CASSLAGPSGETQYF; DNA: TGTGCCAGCAGCCTCGCCGGGCCGTCAGGAGAGACCCAGTACTTC; J: TRBJ2-5; V: TRBV11-2; D: NA; size: many
CDR3: CASSQVPAGGNKFF; DNA: TGCGCCAGCAGCCAAGTGCCAGCGGGAGGGAATAAGTTCTTC; J: TRBJ2-1; V: TRBV5-1; D: TRBD2; size: NA
CDR3: CSARGQGAGGYTF; DNA: TGCAGTGCTAGGGGACAGGGGGCTGGTGGCTACACCTTC; J: TRBJ1-2; V: TRBV20-1; D: TRBD1; size: many
CDR3: CASSPDRGWDNEQFF; DNA: TGTGCCAGCAGCCCCGACAGGGGTTGGGACAATGAGCAGTTCTTC; J: TRBJ2-1; V: TRBV11-2; D: TRBD1; size: many
CDR3: CASVDWDKGFQETQYF; DNA: TGTGCCAGCGTAGATTGGGACAAGGGCTTCCAAGAGACCCAGTACTTC; J: TRBJ2-5; V: TRBV6-1; D: NA; size: many
CDR3: CAISEYSVNTEAFF; DNA: TGTGCCATCAGTGAGTACAGCGTGAACACTGAAGCTTTCTTT; J: TRBJ1-1; V: TRBV10-3; D: NA; size: many
CDR3: CASSLAGGRPDTQYF; DNA: TGTGCCAGCTCACTAGCGGGAGGCCGCCCAGATACGCAGTATTTT; J: TRBJ2-3; V: TRBV18; D: TRBD2; size: NA
CDR3: CSARVQGGPNEKLLF; DNA: TGCAGTGCTAGAGTTCAGGGGGGACCTAATGAAAAACTGCTTTTT; J: TRBJ1-4; V: TRBV20-1; D: TRBD1; size: few
CDR3: CASSGTHSNTGELFF; DNA: TGTGCCAGCAGCGGGACTCATTCGAACACCGGGGAGCTGTTTTTT; J: TRBJ2-2; V: TRBV3-1; D: NA; size: NA
CDR3: CASSGGDRDNSGANVLTF; DNA: TGTGCCAGCAGTGGGGGGGACAGGGACAACTCTGGGGCCAACGTCCTGACTTTC; J: TRBJ2-6; V: TRBV27; D: TRBD1; size: many
CDR3: CSAITGQGWYHTEAFF; DNA: TGCAGTGCTATTACTGGACAGGGGTGGTATCACACTGAAGCTTTCTTT; J: TRBJ1-1; V: TRBV20-1; D: TRBD1; size: NA
CDR3: CAWSPIGGADRGPQHF; DNA: TGTGCCTGGAGTCCCATTGGGGGAGCCGACCGAGGGCCCCAGCATTTT; J: TRBJ1-5; V: TRBV30; D: NA; size: many
CDR3: CASSIGTSGTYEQYF; DNA: TGTGCCAGTAGTATTGGTACTAGCGGGACCTACGAGCAGTACTTC; J: TRBJ2-7; V: TRBV19; D: TRBD2; size: many
CDR3: CSARVGPREQFF; DNA: TGCAGTGCTAGGGTAGGACCGCGGGAGCAGTTCTTC; J: TRBJ2-1; V: TRBV20-1; D: NA; size: many
CDR3: CASTKTAGQPQHF; DNA: TGTGCCAGCACAAAGACCGCGGGACAGCCCCAGCATTTT; J: TRBJ1-5; V: TRBV12-3/TRBV12-4; D: NA; size: many
CDR3: CASSYRGNEYNEQFF; DNA: TGTGCCAGCAGTTATCGAGGGAACGAATACAATGAGCAGTTCTTC; J: TRBJ2-1; V: TRBV6-2/TRBV6-3; D: NA; size: many
CDR3: CASKGNEQFF; DNA: TGTGCCAGCAAGGGGAATGAGCAGTTCTTC; J: TRBJ2-1; V: TRBV2; D: NA; size: many
CDR3: CSAASGRAPGELFF; DNA: TGCAGCGCCGCTAGCGGGAGGGCCCCCGGGGAGCTGTTTTTT; J: TRBJ2-2; V: TRBV29-1; D: TRBD2; size: many
CDR3: CASSLTILAPEQFF; DNA: TGTGCCAGCAGTTTGACGATACTAGCCCCTGAGCAGTTCTTC; J: TRBJ2-1; V: TRBV6-2/TRBV6-3; D: NA; size: many
CDR3: CASTVSRLNTEAFF; DNA: TGTGCCAGCACCGTCAGTCGTTTGAACACTGAAGCTTTCTTT; J: TRBJ1-1; V: TRBV2; D: NA; size: many
CDR3: CASTQPGHKDYGYTF; DNA: TGTGCCAGCACCCAACCGGGACACAAGGACTATGGCTACACCTTC; J: TRBJ1-2; V: TRBV11-2; D: NA; size: many
CDR3: CASSHPGSTSRKSSYNEQFF; DNA: TGCGCCAGCAGCCATCCAGGCAGCACTAGCAGAAAAAGCTCCTACAATGAGCAGTTCTTC; J: TRBJ2-1; V: TRBV4-1; D: NA; size: NA
CDR3: CASSVVGVDTEAFF; DNA: TGTGCCAGCAGCGTAGTAGGGGTGGACACTGAAGCTTTCTTT; J: TRBJ1-1; V: TRBV11-3; D: NA; size: NA
CDR3: CASGDYSYEQYF; DNA: TGTGCCAGCGGGGACTACAGCTACGAGCAGTACTTC; J: TRBJ2-7; V: TRBV6-2/TRBV6-3; D: TRBD2; size: NA
CDR3: CSAMVREITETQYF; DNA: TGCAGTGCTATGGTGAGGGAGATCACGGAGACCCAGTACTTC; J: TRBJ2-5; V: TRBV20-1; D: NA; size: many
CDR3: CSVFSRTATNEKLFF; DNA: TGCAGCGTATTCTCGCGGACGGCAACTAATGAAAAACTGTTTTTT; J: TRBJ1-4; V: TRBV29-1; D: NA; size: many
CDR3: CASSEDHSWGYEQYF; DNA: TGTGCCAGCAGTGAAGACCACTCATGGGGCTACGAGCAGTACTTC; J: TRBJ2-7; V: TRBV6-1; D: NA; size: many
CDR3: CASSWAGANTEAFF; DNA: TGTGCCAGCAGTTGGGCCGGGGCTAACACTGAAGCTTTCTTT; J: TRBJ1-1; V: TRBV27; D: NA; size: many
CDR3: CASTGGDGADTQYF; DNA: TGTGCCAGCACGGGAGGAGATGGAGCAGATACGCAGTATTTT; J: TRBJ2-3; V: TRBV2; D: TRBD2; size: many
CDR3: CASNGGSPYNEKFF; DNA: TGCGCCAGCAATGGGGGGAGCCCCTACAATGAGAAGTTCTTC; J: TRBJ2-4; V: TRBV5-1; D: NA; size: NA
CDR3: CSARDVVGLRSYNEQFF; DNA: TGCAGTGCTAGAGATGTGGTGGGACTCCGCTCCTACAATGAGCAGTTCTTC; J: TRBJ2-1; V: TRBV20-1; D: NA; size: many
CDR3: CAISESIMQARRDTQYF; DNA: TGTGCCATCAGTGAGTCGATTATGCAGGCTCGCAGAGATACGCAGTATTTT; J: TRBJ2-3; V: TRBV10-3; D: NA; size: many
CDR3: CASSLAWAEQYF; DNA: TGTGCCAGCAGCTTGGCGTGGGCCGAGCAGTACTTC; J: TRBJ2-7; V: TRBV5-5; D: NA; size: many
CDR3: CASSKGLEQFF; DNA: TGTGCCAGCAGCAAGGGGCTTGAGCAGTTCTTC; J: TRBJ2-1; V: TRBV11-3; D: NA; size: many
CDR3: CASTQGLVAPLHF; DNA: TGTGCCAGCACCCAGGGCCTTGTAGCACCCCTCCACTTT; J: TRBJ1-6; V: TRBV12-3/TRBV12-4; D: NA; size: many
CDR3: CASSQEGSWEDEQFF; DNA: TGTGCCAGCAGCCAAGAAGGGAGCTGGGAGGATGAGCAGTTCTTC; J: TRBJ2-1; V: TRBV14; D: NA; size: many